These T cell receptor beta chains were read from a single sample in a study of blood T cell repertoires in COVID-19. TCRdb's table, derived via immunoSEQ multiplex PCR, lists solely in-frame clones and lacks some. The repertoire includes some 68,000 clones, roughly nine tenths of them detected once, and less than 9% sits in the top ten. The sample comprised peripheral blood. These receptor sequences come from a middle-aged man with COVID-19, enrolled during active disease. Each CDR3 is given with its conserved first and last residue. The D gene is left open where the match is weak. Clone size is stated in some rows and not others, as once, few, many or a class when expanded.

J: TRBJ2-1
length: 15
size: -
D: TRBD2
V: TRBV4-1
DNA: TGCGCCAGCAGCCAAGAAGTCGGGGGGAGGGGCCAGCAGTTCTTC
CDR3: CASSQEVGGRGQQFF

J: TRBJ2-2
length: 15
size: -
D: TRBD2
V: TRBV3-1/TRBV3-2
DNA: TGTGCCAGCAGCCCTCTAGCGGGGGGGACCGGGGAGCTGTTTTTT
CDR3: CASSPLAGGTGELFF

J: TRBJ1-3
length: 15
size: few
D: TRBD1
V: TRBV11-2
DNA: TGTGCCAGCAGCGTGACAGGGGATAATTATAACACCATATATTTT
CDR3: CASSVTGDNYNTIYF

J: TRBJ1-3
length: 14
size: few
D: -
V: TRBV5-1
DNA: TGCGCCAGCAGCTTAACAGGGTTTGGAAACACCATATATTTT
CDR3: CASSLTGFGNTIYF

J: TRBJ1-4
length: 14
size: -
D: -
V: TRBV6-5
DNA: TGTGCCAGCAGTCCGGTTGCAACTAATGAAAAACTGTTTTTT
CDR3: CASSPVATNEKLFF

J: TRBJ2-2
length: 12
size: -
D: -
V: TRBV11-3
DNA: TGTGCCAGCAGGCTAGGGGACGGGGAGCTGTTTTTT
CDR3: CASRLGDGELFF

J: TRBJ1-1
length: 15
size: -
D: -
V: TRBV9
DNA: TGTGCCAGCTCCCCCACGGCAGGGGTGAACACTGAAGCTTTCTTT
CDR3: CASSPTAGVNTEAFF

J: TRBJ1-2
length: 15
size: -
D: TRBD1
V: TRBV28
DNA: TGTGCCAGCAGTCCGAGGGACAGCCGTGCCTATGGCTACACCTTC
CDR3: CASSPRDSRAYGYTF

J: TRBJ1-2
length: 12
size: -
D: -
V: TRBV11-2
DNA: TGTGCCAGCAGTGTACAGGGCAATGGCTACACCTTC
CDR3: CASSVQGNGYTF

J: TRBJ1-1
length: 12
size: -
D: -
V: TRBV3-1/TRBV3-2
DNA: TGTGCCAGCACTCGATTTGGAGGGGAAGCTTTCTTT
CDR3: CASTRFGGEAFF

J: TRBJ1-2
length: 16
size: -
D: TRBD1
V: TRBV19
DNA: TGTGCCAGTAGTAACTCAGGGGCGACAGGGTCCTATGGCTACACCTTC
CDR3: CASSNSGATGSYGYTF

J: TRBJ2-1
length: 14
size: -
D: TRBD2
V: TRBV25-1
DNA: TGTGCCAGCAGAGGTCTAGCGGGGGGCCATGAGCAGTTCTTC
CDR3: CASRGLAGGHEQFF

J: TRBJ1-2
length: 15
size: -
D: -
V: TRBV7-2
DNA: TGTGCCAGCAGCTTAAGTCCGGGGGCTAACTATGGCTACACCTTC
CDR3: CASSLSPGANYGYTF

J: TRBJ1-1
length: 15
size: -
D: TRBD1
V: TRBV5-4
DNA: TGTGCCAGCAGCGTTGCCGGGACAGCTTACACTGAAGCTTTCTTT
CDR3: CASSVAGTAYTEAFF

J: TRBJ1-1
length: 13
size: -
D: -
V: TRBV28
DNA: TGTGCCACCAGGAGACGGGGTAACACTGAAGCTTTCTTT
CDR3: CATRRRGNTEAFF

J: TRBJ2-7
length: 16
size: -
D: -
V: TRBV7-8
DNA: TGTGCCAGCAGCTCTCCTAGCATCCGACCTCCCTACGAGCAGTACTTC
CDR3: CASSSPSIRPPYEQYF

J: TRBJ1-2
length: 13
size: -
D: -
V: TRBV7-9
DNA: TGTGCCAGCAGCCCGCCGGGTCGCTATGGCTACACCTTC
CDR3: CASSPPGRYGYTF

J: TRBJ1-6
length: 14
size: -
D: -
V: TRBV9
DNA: TGTGCCAGCAGCGGCCGGGCCTATAATTCACCCCTCCACTTT
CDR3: CASSGRAYNSPLHF

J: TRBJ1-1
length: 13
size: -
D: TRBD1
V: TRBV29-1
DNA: TGCAGCGTCGCGACAGGGTCGGGCACTGAAGCTTTCTTT
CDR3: CSVATGSGTEAFF

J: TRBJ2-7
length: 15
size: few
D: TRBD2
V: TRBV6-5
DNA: TGTGCCAGCAGTTACTCTGGACTAGCGGGGAGCAAGCAGTACTTC
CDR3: CASSYSGLAGSKQYF

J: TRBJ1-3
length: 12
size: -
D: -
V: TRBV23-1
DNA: TGCGCCAGCAGCCCACCAGTTGACACCATATATTTT
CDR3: CASSPPVDTIYF

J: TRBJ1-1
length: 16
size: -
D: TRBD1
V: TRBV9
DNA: TGTGCCAGCAGCGTAGCTCTCGGACAGGGTGCCACTGAAGCTTTCTTT
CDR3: CASSVALGQGATEAFF

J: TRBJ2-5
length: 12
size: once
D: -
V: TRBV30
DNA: TGTGCCTGGAGCCCGGGTAGGGAGACCCAGTACTTC
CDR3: CAWSPGRETQYF

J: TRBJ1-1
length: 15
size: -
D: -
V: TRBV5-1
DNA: TGCGCCAGCAGCTTGGAACCCCAGGGGAACACTGAAGCTTTCTTT
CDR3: CASSLEPQGNTEAFF

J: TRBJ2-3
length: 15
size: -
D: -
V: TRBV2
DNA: TGTGCCAGCAGTGAAGGTGGGGGGATCACAGATACGCAGTATTTT
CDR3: CASSEGGGITDTQYF

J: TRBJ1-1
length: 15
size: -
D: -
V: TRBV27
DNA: TGTGCCACCCGTCCTCTACCAGGGTACAACACTGAAGCTTTCTTT
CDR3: CATRPLPGYNTEAFF

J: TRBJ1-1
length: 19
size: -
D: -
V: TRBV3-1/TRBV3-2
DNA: TGTGCCAGCAGCCAAGATTTAAGTGGGGGGATAGGGGCGAACACTGAAGCTTTCTTT
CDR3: CASSQDLSGGIGANTEAFF

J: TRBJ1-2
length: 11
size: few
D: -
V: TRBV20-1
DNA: TGCAGTGCTAGGGAGAACTATGGCTACACCTTC
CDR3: CSARENYGYTF

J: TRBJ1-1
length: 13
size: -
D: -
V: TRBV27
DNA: TGTGCCAGCAGTTTAACACTGAACACTGAAGCTTTCTTT
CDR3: CASSLTLNTEAFF

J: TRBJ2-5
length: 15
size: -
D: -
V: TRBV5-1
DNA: TGCGCCAGCAGCCGCCAGGGAAACCACCAAGAGACCCAGTACTTC
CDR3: CASSRQGNHQETQYF

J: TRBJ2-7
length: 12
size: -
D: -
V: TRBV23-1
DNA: TGCGCCAGGGTACTTCGAACCTACGAGCAGTACTTC
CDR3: CARVLRTYEQYF

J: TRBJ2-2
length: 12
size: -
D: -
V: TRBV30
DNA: TGTGCCTGGAGGCGGCAGTCCGGGGAGCTGTTTTTT
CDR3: CAWRRQSGELFF

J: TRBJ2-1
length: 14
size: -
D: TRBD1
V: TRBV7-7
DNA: TGTGCCAGCAGCTTAAATACAGGGGACAATGAGCAGTTCTTC
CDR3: CASSLNTGDNEQFF

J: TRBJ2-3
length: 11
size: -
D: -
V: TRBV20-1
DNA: TGCAGCGCCAAATCGAGGGATACGCAGTATTTT
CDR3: CSAKSRDTQYF

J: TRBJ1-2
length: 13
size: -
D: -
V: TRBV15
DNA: TGTGCCACCAGCAGAGATCTTGACTATGGCTACACCTTC
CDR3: CATSRDLDYGYTF

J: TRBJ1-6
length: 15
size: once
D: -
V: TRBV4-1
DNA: TGCGCCAGCAGCCGGGGGGAGGGTTATAATTCACCCCTCCACTTT
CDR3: CASSRGEGYNSPLHF

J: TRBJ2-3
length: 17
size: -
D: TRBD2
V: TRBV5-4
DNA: TGTGCCAGCAGCTTGGGTGGTCAAGCGGGGGCCACAGATACGCAGTATTTT
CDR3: CASSLGGQAGATDTQYF

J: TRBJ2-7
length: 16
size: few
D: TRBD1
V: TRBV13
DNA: TGTGCCAGCAGCTTAAATCGGGACAGGGAGTCCTACGAGCAGTACTTC
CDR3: CASSLNRDRESYEQYF

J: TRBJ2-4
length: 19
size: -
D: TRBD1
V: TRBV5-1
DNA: TGCGCCAGCAGCTTGTTCCGGACAGGGGGTTCCCAAGCCAAAAACATTCAGTACTTC
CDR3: CASSLFRTGGSQAKNIQYF

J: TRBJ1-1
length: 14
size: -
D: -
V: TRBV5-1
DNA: TGCGCCAGCAAGGCCGTGGAGCGGAACACTGAAGCTTTCTTT
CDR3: CASKAVERNTEAFF

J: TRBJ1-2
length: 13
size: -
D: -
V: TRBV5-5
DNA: TGTGCCAGCAGCTTAACAGCCAACTATGGCTACACCTTC
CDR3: CASSLTANYGYTF

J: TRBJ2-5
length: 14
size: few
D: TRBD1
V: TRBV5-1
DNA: TGCGCCAGCAGCTCCGGACAGGGCCCCGAGACCCAGTACTTC
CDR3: CASSSGQGPETQYF

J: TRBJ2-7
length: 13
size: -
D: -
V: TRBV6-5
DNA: TGTGCCAGCACCAAGACAGGCACCTACGAGCAGTACTTC
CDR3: CASTKTGTYEQYF

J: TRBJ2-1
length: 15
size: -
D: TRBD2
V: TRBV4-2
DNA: TGTGCCAGCAGCCGCGGGGGGGCCGCCTACAATGAGCAGTTCTTC
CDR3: CASSRGGAAYNEQFF

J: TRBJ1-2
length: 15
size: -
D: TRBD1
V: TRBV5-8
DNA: TGTGCCAGCAGCCCCCCAGGGGGATTTAGCTATGGCTACACCTTC
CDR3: CASSPPGGFSYGYTF

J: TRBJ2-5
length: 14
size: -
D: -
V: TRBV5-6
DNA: TGTGCCAGCAGCTACCGAGCGGGCTCAGAGACCCAGTACTTC
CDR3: CASSYRAGSETQYF

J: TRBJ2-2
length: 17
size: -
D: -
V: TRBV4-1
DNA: TGCGCCAGCAGCCCCAGACGAGGTTACAGGGACACCGGGGAGCTGTTTTTT
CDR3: CASSPRRGYRDTGELFF